The 9 T cell receptor beta chains reported below all come from one sample, sequenced in a study of CD8+ T cells in alopecia areata. Investigators isolated RNA and reverse transcribed it into cDNA to act as the sequencing template. Clones were sequenced by immunoSEQ multiplex PCR, and TCRdb holds only the in-frame ones, with some missing. The sample includes 150,000 to 200,000 clones, 58% seen only once; the top ten take 16%. Treatment specified: oral pan-JAK inhibitor, 5-10 mg twice daily. Sequencing was performed on CD4+ T cells sorted from blood, taken between weeks 55 and 70, from a patient treated with tofacitinib. Every receptor here comes from a human donor with alopecia areata.

The chain has TRBV27 and TRBJ2-4; D gene uncertain. Germline V gene lookup returns CDR1 MNHEY and CDR2 SMNVEV (reference sequence). The CDR3 extends over 13 amino acids. Between the trimmed V and J ends, which lost 5 bases and 2 bases, there was a span of 7 bases. CDR3 DNA: TGTGCCAGCAGTACCCGAACCAAAAACATTCAGTACTTC. Encoded protein: CASSTRTKNIQYF.

DNA of the CDR3: TGCAGTGCTGAGGTCATAAATGAGCAGTTCTTC. This codes for CSAEVINEQFF. This chain connects TRBV20-1 to TRBJ2-1; D uncertain. The germline V gene has CDR1 DFQATT and CDR2 SNEGSKA (reference sequence). Deletions cut 5 bases from V and 7 bases from J, with 9 bases between. The CDR3 has 11 amino acids.

The V call is TRBV4-1, the J call TRBJ1-2; 10 nucleotides agree with TRBD1. After removal of 3 bases from V and 6 bases from J, the junction contained 10 bases not matched to a gene. The CDR3 extends over 16 amino acids. Germline-derived CDR1 and CDR2 are MGHRA and YSYEKL. CDR3 sequence: CASSHDRGPFSHGYTF. CDR3 DNA sequence: TGCGCCAGCAGCCACGACAGGGGGCCCTTCTCTCATGGCTACACCTTC.

This sequence joins TRBV5-6 and TRBJ2-1; perhaps TRBD2 as D (5 bases). V lost 4 bases to trimming and J lost 6 bases, with 20 bases between them. The length of the CDR3 is 16 residues. CDR1 and CDR2 (germline): SGHDT, YYEEEE. The chain's CDR3 is CASSPQTNLLGNEQFF. The CDR3 coding sequence is TGTGCCAGCAGCCCCCAGACTAACCTCCTTGGCAATGAGCAGTTCTTC.

The count of this clone is one. The chain couples TRBV14 to TRBJ2-3; D may be TRBD1 or TRBD2 (5 bases each). V was pared by 1 base and J by 2 bases, with 7 bases between. Germline V gene lookup returns CDR1 SGHDN and CDR2 FVKESK. CDR3 size: 14 residues. This CDR3 is CASSQGGVTDTQYF. In DNA form, the CDR3 reads TGTGCCAGCAGCCAAGGAGGGGTCACAGATACGCAGTATTTT.

The gene calls are TRBV5-1 and TRBJ2-7; D call uncertain. This CDR3 region has 14 residues. Germline CDR1 SGHRS, CDR2 YFSETQ. Trimming shortened V by 0 bases and J by 3 bases, and 10 bases separated the two germline ends. In nucleotides, the CDR3 is TGCGCCAGCAGCTTGGGATCATTTGACTACGAGCAGTACTTC. Its protein is CASSLGSFDYEQYF.

The V call is TRBV6-6, the J call TRBJ2-7; no clear D. The CDR3 spans 11 residues. CDR1 is MNHNY and CDR2 is SVGAGI in the germline V gene (reference sequence). V lost 6 bases and J lost 3, with 6 bases in between. This CDR3 is CASSRLYEQYF. The DNA of the CDR3 is TGTGCCAGCAGCCGACTCTACGAGCAGTACTTC.

This clone has more than one count but fewer than ten. The genes are TRBV10-3 and TRBJ1-5; no definite D call. Germline assignment: CDR1 ENHRY and CDR2 SYGVKD. The CDR3 loop spans 14 amino acids. V was pared by 6 bases and J by 2 bases, with 11 bases between. CDR3 region: CAIRGHDGNQPQHF. The CDR3 nucleotides read TGTGCCATCAGAGGCCATGATGGCAATCAGCCCCAGCATTTT.

This clone was observed a handful of times. V gene TRBV5-6 combines with J gene TRBJ2-2; D gene unclear. From germline, CDR1 is SGHDT and CDR2 YYEEEE. V shed 0 bases and J shed 6 bases, with 6 bases lying between them. This CDR3 is built from 13 residues. The CDR3 DNA sequence: TGTGCCAGCAGCTTGGTAGTTCCCGGGGAGCTGTTTTTT. This codes for CASSLVVPGELFF.